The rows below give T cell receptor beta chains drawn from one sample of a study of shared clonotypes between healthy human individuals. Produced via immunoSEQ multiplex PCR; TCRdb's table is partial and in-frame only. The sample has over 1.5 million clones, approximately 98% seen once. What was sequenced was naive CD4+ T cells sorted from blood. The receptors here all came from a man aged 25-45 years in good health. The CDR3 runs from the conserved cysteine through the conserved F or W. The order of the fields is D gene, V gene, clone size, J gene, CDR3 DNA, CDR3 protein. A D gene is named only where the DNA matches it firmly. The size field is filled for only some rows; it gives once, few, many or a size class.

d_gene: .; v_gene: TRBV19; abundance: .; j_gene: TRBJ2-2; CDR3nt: TGTGCCAGTAGTATCCCTTGGGTAGCGGAGGCCCTAAAGAACACCGGGGAGCTGTTTTTT; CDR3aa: CASSIPWVAEALKNTGELFF
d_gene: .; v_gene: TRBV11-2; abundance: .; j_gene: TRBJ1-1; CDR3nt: TGTGCCAGCAGCTTAGCTCCCCCGGTGGGAGGGACTGAAGCTTTCTTT; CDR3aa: CASSLAPPVGGTEAFF
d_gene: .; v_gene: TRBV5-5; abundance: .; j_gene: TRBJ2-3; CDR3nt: TGTGCCAGCAACCAGTTTGGGATCCCCACAGATACGCAGTATTTT; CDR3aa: CASNQFGIPTDTQYF
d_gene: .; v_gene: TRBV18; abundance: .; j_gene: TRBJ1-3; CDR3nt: TGTGCCAGCTCAGAACAACAGGGCTCTGGAAACACCATATATTTT; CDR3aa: CASSEQQGSGNTIYF
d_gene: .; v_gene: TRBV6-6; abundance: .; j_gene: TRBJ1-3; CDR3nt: TGTGCCAGCAGTCTGACGGGGGGCTCTGGAAACACCATATATTTT; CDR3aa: CASSLTGGSGNTIYF
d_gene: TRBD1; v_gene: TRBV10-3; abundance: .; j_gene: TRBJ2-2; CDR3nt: TGTGCCGCTCGACAGGGATCGAACACCGGGGAGCTGTTTTTT; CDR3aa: CAARQGSNTGELFF
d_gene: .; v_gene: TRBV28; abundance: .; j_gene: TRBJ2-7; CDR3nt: TGTGCCAGCAGTCTTATGGGGCCTACAGGTTGGCTGTACTTC; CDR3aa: CASSLMGPTGWLYF
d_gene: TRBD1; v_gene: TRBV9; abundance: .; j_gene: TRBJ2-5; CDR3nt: TGTGCCAGCAGCCAGGGACAGGGAAAAGAGACCCAGTACTTC; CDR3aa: CASSQGQGKETQYF
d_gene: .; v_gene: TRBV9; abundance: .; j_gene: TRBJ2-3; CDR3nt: TGTGCCAGCAGCGTAGGTTCTAGCGTAGTCACAGATACGCAGTATTTT; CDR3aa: CASSVGSSVVTDTQYF
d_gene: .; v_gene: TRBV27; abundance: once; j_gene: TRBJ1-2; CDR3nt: TGTGCCAGCAGTTTATCAGGGGATAACTATGGCTACACCTTC; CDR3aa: CASSLSGDNYGYTF
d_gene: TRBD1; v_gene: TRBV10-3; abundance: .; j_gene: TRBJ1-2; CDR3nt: TGTGCCATCAGTGCCCGGACAGGGGGTGATGGCTACACCTTC; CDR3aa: CAISARTGGDGYTF
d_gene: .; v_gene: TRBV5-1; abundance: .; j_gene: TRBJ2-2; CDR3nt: TGCGCCAGCATGGGCAGGGGACCGAATCTCGGGACCGGGGAGCTGTTTTTT; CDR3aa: CASMGRGPNLGTGELFF
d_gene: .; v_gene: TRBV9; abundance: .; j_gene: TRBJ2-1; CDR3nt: TGTGCCAGCAGCGTCGGATTACACAATGAGCAGTTCTTC; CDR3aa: CASSVGLHNEQFF
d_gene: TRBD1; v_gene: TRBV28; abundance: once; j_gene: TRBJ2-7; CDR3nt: TGTGCCAGCAGCCCCGGGACAGAGTCATACGAGCAGTACTTC; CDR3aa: CASSPGTESYEQYF
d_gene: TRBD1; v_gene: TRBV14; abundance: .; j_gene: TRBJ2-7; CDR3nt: TGTGCCAGCAGTCTTTTGGGGACAGGCTTCTACGAGCAGTACTTC; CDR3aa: CASSLLGTGFYEQYF
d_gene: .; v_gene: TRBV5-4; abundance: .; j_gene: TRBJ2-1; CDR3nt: TGTGCCAGCAGCTTGCGACTAGAAGGCGACAATGAGCAGTTCTTC; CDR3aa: CASSLRLEGDNEQFF
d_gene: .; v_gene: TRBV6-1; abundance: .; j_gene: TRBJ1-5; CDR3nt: TGTGCCAGCAGTGAAGGGGGTAGCAATCAGCCCCAGCATTTT; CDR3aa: CASSEGGSNQPQHF
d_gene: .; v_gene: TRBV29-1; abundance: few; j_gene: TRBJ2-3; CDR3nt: TGCAGCGTGGCGGGACGAACTAGCACAGATACGCAGTATTTT; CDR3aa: CSVAGRTSTDTQYF
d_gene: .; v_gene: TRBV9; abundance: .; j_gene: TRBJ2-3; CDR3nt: TGTGCCAGCAGCGTAGTACAGAACACAGATACGCAGTATTTT; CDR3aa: CASSVVQNTDTQYF
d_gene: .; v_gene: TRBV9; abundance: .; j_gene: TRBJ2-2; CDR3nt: TGTGCCAGCAGCGTAGCGAGGGCTAACACCGGGGAGCTGTTTTTT; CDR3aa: CASSVARANTGELFF
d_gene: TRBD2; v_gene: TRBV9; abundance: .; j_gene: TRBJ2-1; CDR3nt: TGTGCCAGCAGCGTAGCTCTCGGACTAGCGGGAGTTGGCGACAATGAGCAGTTCTTC; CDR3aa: CASSVALGLAGVGDNEQFF
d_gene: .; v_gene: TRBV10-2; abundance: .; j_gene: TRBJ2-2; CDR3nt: TGCGCCAGCAGTGAGTCTGGGGGAGCGAACACCGGGGAGCTGTTTTTT; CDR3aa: CASSESGGANTGELFF
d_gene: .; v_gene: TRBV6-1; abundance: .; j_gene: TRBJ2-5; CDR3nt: TGTGCCAGCAAAGGGACTGAATCGGAGACCCAGTACTTC; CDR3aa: CASKGTESETQYF
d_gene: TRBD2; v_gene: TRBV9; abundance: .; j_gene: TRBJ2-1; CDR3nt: TGTGCCAGCAGCCCAATCCTAGCGGGAGGATACAATGAGCAGTTCTTC; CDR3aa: CASSPILAGGYNEQFF
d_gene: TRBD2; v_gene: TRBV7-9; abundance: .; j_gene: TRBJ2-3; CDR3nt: TGTGCCAGCAGTCCGGGAGGGGGTAGTGATACGCAGTATTTT; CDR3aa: CASSPGGGSDTQYF
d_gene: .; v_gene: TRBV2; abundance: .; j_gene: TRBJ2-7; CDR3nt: TGTGCCAACCGGTTTGGGTCAAACTCCTACGAGCAGTACTTC; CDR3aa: CANRFGSNSYEQYF
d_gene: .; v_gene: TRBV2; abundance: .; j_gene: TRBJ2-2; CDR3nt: TGTGCCAGCAGTCAGGGCCCATTCACCGGGGAGCTGTTTTTT; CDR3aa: CASSQGPFTGELFF
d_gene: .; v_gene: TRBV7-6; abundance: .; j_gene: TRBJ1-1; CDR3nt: TGTGCCAGCAGCTTGGAGGACGCGACCACTGAAGCTTTCTTT; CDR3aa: CASSLEDATTEAFF
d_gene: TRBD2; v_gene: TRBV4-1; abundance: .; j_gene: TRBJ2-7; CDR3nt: TGCGCCAGCAGCCAAGGGCTAGCGGGAGTTCTCGAGCAGTACTTC; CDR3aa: CASSQGLAGVLEQYF
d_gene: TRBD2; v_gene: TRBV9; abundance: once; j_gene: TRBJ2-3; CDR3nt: TGTGCCAGCAGCGCTCTTAACGGCAGGTGGGAGGGCCTGGGGGATACGCAGTATTTT; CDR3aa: CASSALNGRWEGLGDTQYF
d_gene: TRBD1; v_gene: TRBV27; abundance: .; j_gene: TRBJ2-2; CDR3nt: TGTGCCAGCAGTTCACACTCTCCCCGAGACAGGGGACAGCCCGGGGAGCTGTTTTTT; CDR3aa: CASSSHSPRDRGQPGELFF
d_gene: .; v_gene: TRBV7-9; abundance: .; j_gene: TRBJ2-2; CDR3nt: TGTGCCAGCAGCTTACCGGATAAGACCGGGGAGCTGTTTTTT; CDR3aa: CASSLPDKTGELFF
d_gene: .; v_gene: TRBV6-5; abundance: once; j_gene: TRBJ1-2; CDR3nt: TGTGCCAGCAGTCAGGGCGGTGGCTACACCTTC; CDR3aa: CASSQGGGYTF
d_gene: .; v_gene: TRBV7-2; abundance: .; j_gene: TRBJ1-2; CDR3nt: TGTGCCAGCAGCGATCCAGAGTACACCTTC; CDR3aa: CASSDPEYTF
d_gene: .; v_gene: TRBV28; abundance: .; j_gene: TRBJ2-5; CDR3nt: TGTGCCAGCAGTGTGAGGGTCCAAGAGACCCAGTACTTC; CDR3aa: CASSVRVQETQYF
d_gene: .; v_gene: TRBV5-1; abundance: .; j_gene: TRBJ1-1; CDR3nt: TGCGCCAGCAGCTTGGAGGTGAACACTGAAGCTTTCTTT; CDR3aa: CASSLEVNTEAFF
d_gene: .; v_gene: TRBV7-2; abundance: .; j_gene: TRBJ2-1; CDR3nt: TGTGCCAGCAGCCCGGGGCACGGTGACAATGAGCAGTTCTTC; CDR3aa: CASSPGHGDNEQFF